This T cell receptor beta chain was identified in a study of blood T cell repertoires in COVID-19. Study-wide background: Spain, Italy and the United States supplied samples that represented acute and convalescent COVID-19. From T cells, B-cell-depleted T cells, or PBMCs came the material, which was cDNA or gDNA.

It was during active infection that Seattle patients were enrolled and then longitudinally followed. The CDR3 is made up of 16 amino acids. V gave up 0 bases and J gave up 5 bases, with 15 bases separating them. Germline V lookup: CDR1 SGHRS, CDR2 YFSETQ. As handled by the study authors: Amplification from reference gene primers served as the basis for estimated nucleated cell counts. Sequencing was performed with immunoSEQ multiplex PCR; in TCRdb, only in-frame clones are kept and a portion is missing. The DNA gave D and trimming, while V, J and clone size come from that table. The sample lists 350,000 to 500,000 clones, approximately 90% occurring once.

Sequencing was done on a sample of peripheral blood. The source of this sequence is a man aged 18 to 35 with COVID-19, enrolled during active disease. The chain employs TRBV5-1 and TRBJ2-1; TRBD2 is a possible D gene (6 bases). CDR3 sequence reads: CASSLAAGQPHNEQFF. CDR3 DNA sequence: TGCGCCAGCAGCTTGGCGGCGGGGCAACCCCACAATGAGCAGTTCTTC.